This TCR beta chain was recorded in a study of T cells after yellow fever vaccination. Study-level information: Libraries from low-cell-number fractions were prepared with the SMART-Seq v4 Ultra Low Input RNA kit.

5'RACE template switching generated TCR cDNA, adding a universal primer site and UMIs. TCRdb ran MiXCR on the 5' RACE reads and lists one entry per CDR3 protein. This table holds around 250,000 distinct CDR3 sequences, 6% to 7.5% found once. Trimming took 0 bases from V and 8 from J, leaving 11 bases between them. CDR3 length: 14 residues. The germline CDR1 and CDR2 sequences are SGHTA and FQGNSA. This clonotype was counted only a few times. Its matching antigen is unknown. Whole-study findings and limits: Peaking on day 5 versus 15, the secondary response was faster but weaker.

The source was CD4+ T cells sorted from PBMCs, collected 15 days after the yellow fever booster vaccination. V gene TRBV7-2 combines with J gene TRBJ2-1; a possible D gene is TRBD1 (6 bases). The TCR was taken from a man aged 25-45 years who received the YFV17D yellow fever vaccine. The CDR3 bases are TGTGCCAGCAGCTTAGCCGGGACAACCGATGAGCAGTTCTTC. Translation: CASSLAGTTDEQFF.